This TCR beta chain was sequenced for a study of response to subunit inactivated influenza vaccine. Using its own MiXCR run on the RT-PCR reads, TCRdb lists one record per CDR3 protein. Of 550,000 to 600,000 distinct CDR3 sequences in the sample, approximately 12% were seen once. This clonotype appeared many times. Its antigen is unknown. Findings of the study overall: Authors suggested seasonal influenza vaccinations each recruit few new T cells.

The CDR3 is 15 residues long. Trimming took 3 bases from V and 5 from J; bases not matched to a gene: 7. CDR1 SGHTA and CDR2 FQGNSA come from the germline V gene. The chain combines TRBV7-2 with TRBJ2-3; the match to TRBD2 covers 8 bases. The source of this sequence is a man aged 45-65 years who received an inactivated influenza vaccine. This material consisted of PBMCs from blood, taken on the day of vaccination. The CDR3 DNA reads TGTGCCAGCAGCTTTGGCCTAGCGGGCGGAGATACGCAGTATTTT. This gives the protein CASSFGLAGGDTQYF.